This T cell receptor beta chain was sequenced for a study of blood T cell repertoires in COVID-19. CDR3 length: 14 residues. Germline V gene lookup returns CDR1 ENHRY and CDR2 SYGVKD. J gave up 0 bases and V 9 bases, and 5 bases lay outside the gene matches. Using immunoSEQ multiplex PCR, the repertoire was profiled, and TCRdb retains in-frame clones only, with some absent. The sample holds over 100,000 clones, 86% seen once. Sequencing was performed on peripheral blood. The J gene is TRBJ2-1, the V gene TRBV10-3; TRBD2 aligns across 7 bases. This sequence originates from a man aged 40-55 years with acute or convalescent COVID-19. CDR3 residues: CAIGLAVSYNEQFF. The CDR3 DNA reads as TGTGCCATTGGCCTAGCGGTCTCCTACAATGAGCAGTTCTTC.